The 32 T cell receptor beta chains below come from one sample, sequenced in a study of blood T cells in healthy people across ages. Primers used in a second PCR of about 7 to 12 cycles were a sample-barcoded 5' primer and a J-beta primer mix. TCRdb itself ran the 5' RACE reads through MiXCR, one entry per CDR3 protein. The repertoire holds fewer than 2,000,000 distinct CDR3 sequences, around 36% seen once, with roughly 12% in the top ten. The material sequenced was blood. The receptors shown here come from a woman aged 25-40 years in good health.

This clonotype was seen only a few times. The chain combines TRBV29-1 with TRBJ2-2; tentatively, D is TRBD1 (5 bases). CDR1 and CDR2 from the germline V gene are SQVTM and ANQGSEA. Trimming took off 4 bases at V and 5 bases at J, with 8 bases between the two ends. The CDR3 loop spans 12 amino acids. The CDR3 DNA sequence: TGCAGCGTTGCAGGGCAAACCGGGGAGCTGTTTTTT. Its translation is CSVAGQTGELFF.

The chain recombines TRBV7-3 with TRBJ2-2, with 7 bases identical to TRBD2. CDR1 and CDR2 from the germline V gene are SGHTA and FQGTGA. The CDR3 length is 15 residues. Trimming took 4 bases from V and 3 from J; bases not matched to a gene: 5. CDR3 residues: CASSSWTRDTGELFF. The DNA of the CDR3 is TGTGCCAGCAGCTCCTGGACTAGGGACACCGGGGAGCTGTTTTTT.

This rearrangement joins TRBV11-2 to TRBJ1-2, with D perhaps TRBD1 (5 bases). The V end lost 2 bases, the J end lost 8 bases, and 12 bases lay between the germline ends. The CDR3 length is 13 residues. Looked up from germline, CDR1 is SGHAT and CDR2 is FQNNGV. The CDR3 DNA reads as TGTGCCAGCAGCTTATATCAACGGGACGGCTACACCTTC. Encoded protein: CASSLYQRDGYTF.

The chain is built from TRBV21-1 and TRBJ1-5; the D call TRBD1 from the table was never checked on the DNA. TRBV21-1 is assigned pseudogene status. CDR3 length: 16 amino acids. The CDR3: CASSKGSGQGFQPQHF. The CDR3 coding sequence is TGTGCCAGCAGCAAAGGCAGTGGACAGGGATTTCAGCCCCAGCATTTT.

This clonotype was counted ten times or more. The rearrangement links TRBV25-1 to TRBJ2-5; either TRBD1 or TRBD2 may supply D (5 bases each). V was clipped by 4 bases and J by 4 bases, with 13 bases between them. Germline values: CDR1 MGHDK, CDR2 SYGVNS. This CDR3 spans 14 amino acids. CDR3 residues: CASSGGVPGETQYF. Here the CDR3 DNA reads TGTGCCAGCAGTGGAGGGGTTCCCGGAGAGACCCAGTACTTC.

The chain carries TRBV7-9 and TRBJ2-7; D gene ambiguous. Matching the DNA end better, TRBJ2-5 makes the J call doubtful. The germline gives CDR1 SEHNR, CDR2 FQNEAQ (reference sequence). This CDR3 region has 18 residues. DNA for the CDR3: TGTGCCAGCAGCTTACGAAGTGGCGGCCAGATCAATCCAGAGACCCAGTACTTC. It is translated as CASSLRSGGQINPETQYF.

A single count supports this clonotype. This chain connects TRBV7-3 to TRBJ2-7, with D perhaps TRBD1 (5 bases). The CDR3 sequence is 21 residues long. V was trimmed by 1 base and J by 0 bases, leaving 28 bases between them. Germline lookup yields CDR1 SGHTA and CDR2 FQGTGA. The DNA for the CDR3 is TGTGCCAGCAGCTTAAGTTCGGTGGGGCGTCCCCTTAAATCAGCCTCCTACGAGCAGTACTTC. This gives the protein CASSLSSVGRPLKSASYEQYF.

In its sample, this clonotype was seen a few times. The chain recombines TRBV27 with TRBJ2-1; TRBD1 matches at 8 bases. Germline V gene lookup returns CDR1 MNHEY and CDR2 SMNVEV (reference sequence). The CDR3 spans 16 residues. The J segment lost 6 bases and the V segment lost 0 bases, leaving 7 bases of the junction unmatched. The CDR3 loop reads CASSLSRRGLSNEQFF. The CDR3 DNA is TGTGCCAGCAGTTTATCTCGCAGGGGGCTTAGCAATGAGCAGTTCTTC.

The chain uses TRBV25-1 and TRBJ2-3; D call uncertain. V was cut by 0 bases and J by 1 base, with 5 bases left in between. The CDR3 is 14 residues long. CDR1 is MGHDK, CDR2 SYGVNS, per germline. DNA for the CDR3: TGTGCCAGCAGTGAATATCGGGGCACAGATACGCAGTATTTT. It codes for CASSEYRGTDTQYF. Filled out from reference TRBV25-1 and TRBJ2-3, the complete variable domain reads EADIYQTPRYLVIGTGKKITLECSQTMGHDKMYWYQQDPGMELHLIHYSYGVNSTEKGDLSSESTVSRIRTEHFPLTLESARPSHTSQYLCASSEYRGTDTQYFGPGTRLTVL.

As to this clonotype: Just one base apart from a much larger clone, this may be a read error. This chain connects TRBV9 to TRBJ2-3; the D is unclear. Germline CDR1 SGDLS, CDR2 YYNGEE. CDR3 length: 13 amino acids. The CDR3 sequence is CANSVGSTDTQYF. The CDR3 DNA reads TGTGCCAACAGCGTAGGAAGCACAGATACGCAGTATTTT.

The J gene is TRBJ1-2, the V gene TRBV2, with D unresolved. The V gene's germline CDR1 is SNHLY and CDR2 FYNNEI. The CDR3 runs to 12 residues. V dropped 8 bases and J dropped 4 bases, with 11 bases sitting between them. This chain's CDR3 is CASSDIPYGYTF. The CDR3 nucleotides are TGTGCCAGCTCCGACATACCCTATGGCTACACCTTC.

The chain has TRBV7-9 and TRBJ1-4; D call uncertain. Germline CDR1 and CDR2: SEHNR and FQNEAQ (reference sequence). The CDR3 spans 14 residues. Trimming left V 4 bases short and J 5 bases short, with 11 bases between. CDR3: CASSSERRNEKLFF. As DNA, the CDR3 is TGTGCCAGCAGCTCCGAGAGAAGAAATGAAAAACTGTTTTTT.

This clonotype was counted only a few times. The rearrangement links TRBV4-1 to TRBJ2-1, with 9 bases aligning to TRBD2. After removal of 3 bases from V and 7 bases from J, the junction contained 16 bases not matched to a gene. CDR3 size: 18 residues. CDR1 is MGHRA, CDR2 YSYEKL, per germline. CDR3 loop: CASSHKDGREGPDNEQFF. As DNA, the CDR3 is TGCGCCAGCAGCCACAAAGACGGGCGGGAGGGCCCGGATAATGAGCAGTTCTTC.

The count of this clonotype is one. The chain uses TRBV10-3 and TRBJ2-3, with a tentative D call TRBD1 (5 bases). Trimming pared 6 bases from V and 2 bases from J, leaving 21 bases between. Looked up from germline, CDR1 is ENHRY and CDR2 is SYGVKD. The CDR3 extends over 17 amino acids. This CDR3 reads CAIRARWGVGATDTQYF. CDR3 nucleotide sequence: TGTGCCATCAGGGCGCGCTGGGGCGTAGGGGCCACAGATACGCAGTATTTT.

This clonotype was detected a few times. The V gene is TRBV20-1, the J gene TRBJ2-1; the match to TRBD2 covers 7 bases. CDR3 length equals 12 residues. V lost 8 bases and J lost 3; bases outside the gene matches: 4. Germline lookup yields CDR1 DFQATT and CDR2 SNEGSKA (reference sequence). This chain's CDR3 is CSWGGNYNEQFF. CDR3 in DNA: TGCAGTTGGGGGGGGAACTACAATGAGCAGTTCTTC.

A word on this clonotype: Given the absence of the conserved phenylalanine or tryptophan at the CDR3 end, a read error is likely. This chain links TRBV6-1 with TRBJ1-2; D unresolved. The V end lost 6 bases, the J end lost 8 bases, and 13 bases lay between the germline ends. The V gene's germline CDR1 is MNHNS and CDR2 SASEGT. CDR3 length: 12 residues. The CDR3, as DNA: TGTGCCAGCAGAGACCCCTACGAAGGCTACACCTGC. This sequence encodes CASRDPYEGYTC.

This chain joins TRBV4-2 and TRBJ1-2; D unclear. Trimming pared 0 bases from V and 3 bases from J, leaving 8 bases between. Germline V gene sequence: CDR1 LGHNA, CDR2 YNFKEQ. The CDR3 is 14 amino acids. CDR3 sequence (DNA): TGTGCCAGCAGCCAAGAAAAGGGCGACTATGGCTACACCTTC. Protein sequence: CASSQEKGDYGYTF.

This chain uses TRBV7-6 with TRBJ1-5, with TRBD1 matching over 7 bases. This CDR3 region has 15 residues. The germline CDR1 and CDR2 sequences are SGHVS and FNYEAQ. Trimming removed 1 base from V and 7 bases from J; junction bases left unmatched: 7. CDR3 region: CASSLGTGVGQPQHF. The CDR3 nucleotides are TGTGCCAGCAGCTTAGGAACAGGGGTAGGGCAGCCCCAGCATTTT. Full variable domain (remainder filled in from reference TRBV7-6 and TRBJ1-5): GAGVSQSPRYKVTKRGQDVALRCDPISGHVSLYWYRQALGQGPEFLTYFNYEAQQDKSGLPNDRFSAERPEGSISTLTIQRTEQRDSAMYRCASSLGTGVGQPQHFGDGTRLSIL.

CDR3 bases: TGTGCCAGCAGCCGACTAGCGGGGGGTGTCGGGGAGACCCAGTACTTC. Amino acids: CASSRLAGGVGETQYF. The chain couples TRBV7-9 to TRBJ2-7; 13 nucleotides align to TRBD2. The end of the DNA fits TRBJ2-5 better, so the J call may be wrong. The length of the CDR3 is 16 residues. Germline V gene data show CDR1 as SEHNR and CDR2 as FQNEAQ (reference sequence).

As to this clonotype: The junction does not match germline at one end; this may be a read error. V is TRBV5-1 and J is TRBJ2-7, with D possibly TRBD2 on 6 matching bases. Germline V gives CDR1 SGHRS, CDR2 YFSETQ. The CDR3 has 14 residues. As DNA, the CDR3 is TGCGCCAGCAGCTCGGGGGTCAGCTCCCACGAGCAGTACTTC. Amino acids: CASSSGVSSHEQYF.

The table lists this clonotype with a few counts. The rearrangement joins TRBV6-5 to TRBJ2-5; no clear D. This CDR3 has 15 residues. The V gene's germline CDR1 is MNHEY and CDR2 SVGAGI. V was trimmed by 6 bases and J by 2 bases, leaving 16 bases between them. The CDR3 is CASSPLFLGQETQYF. The CDR3 DNA reads as TGTGCCAGCAGCCCCCTGTTCCTGGGGCAAGAGACCCAGTACTTC.

The chain links TRBV7-3 to TRBJ2-1; 7 positions agree with TRBD1. CDR1 and CDR2 (germline): SGHTA, FQGTGA. Germline trimming cut 2 bases from V and 9 bases from J; bases unmatched to any gene: 10. CDR3 size: 15 residues. CDR3 bases: TGTGCCAGCAGCTTAGAGGGGACAGTTCACAGTGAGCAGTTCTTC. The encoded protein is CASSLEGTVHSEQFF.

The gene calls are TRBV27 and TRBJ2-1, with 14 bases identical to TRBD2. Looked up from germline, CDR1 is MNHEY and CDR2 is SMNVEV (reference sequence). Trimming removed 6 bases from V and 4 bases from J; junction bases left unmatched: 2. CDR3 length equals 15 residues. The CDR3 DNA sequence: TGTGCCAGCAGGACTAGCGGGGGGGCTTACAATGAGCAGTTCTTC. Protein: CASRTSGGAYNEQFF.

The table lists this clonotype with a few counts. V and J are TRBV7-9 and TRBJ2-7; D is ambiguous. The CDR3 is 11 amino acids. CDR1 is SEHNR and CDR2 is FQNEAQ in the germline V gene (reference sequence). Trimming took off 7 bases at V and 4 bases at J, with 8 bases between the two ends. The CDR3 region is CASTPLYEQYF. CDR3 coding DNA: TGTGCCAGCACCCCTTTGTACGAGCAGTACTTC.

This chain connects TRBV4-1 to TRBJ2-1; TRBD1 matches at 9 bases. V shed 2 bases and J 7 bases; nucleotides not matched to a gene: 6. The CDR3 totals 15 residues. The germline gives CDR1 MGHRA, CDR2 YSYEKL. The CDR3 here is CASSQTGTGLNEQFF. In DNA form, the CDR3 reads TGCGCCAGCAGCCAAACCGGGACAGGGCTGAATGAGCAGTTCTTC.

CDR3 sequence reads: CASSILQPTATNEKLFF. For the CDR3, the DNA is TGTGCCAGCTCGATATTGCAGCCGACTGCAACTAATGAAAAACTGTTTTTT. The chain joins TRBV5-6 to TRBJ1-4, with D uncertain. In germline, CDR1 is SGHDT, CDR2 YYEEEE. The length of the CDR3 is 17 residues. V lost 7 bases and J lost 0, with 19 bases in between.

The J gene is TRBJ1-1, the V gene TRBV7-9; D unclear. The CDR3 has 11 amino acids. Germline V CDR1 and CDR2: SEHNR, FQNEAQ (reference sequence). Between the trimmed V and J ends, which lost 5 bases and 6 bases, there was a span of 7 bases. The CDR3: CASSRAPEAFF. The CDR3 DNA is TGTGCCAGCAGCCGGGCCCCTGAAGCTTTCTTT.

This sequence joins TRBV12-3 or TRBV12-4 and TRBJ1-4; tentatively, D is TRBD1 (5 bases). V lost 3 bases to trimming and J lost 8 bases, with 25 bases between them. The CDR3 loop spans 18 amino acids. In DNA, the CDR3 is TGTGCCAGCAGTTTTCGAGGTTTGGGGCGGACGCCCGGGGAAAAACTGTTTTTT. Its protein product is CASSFRGLGRTPGEKLFF.

This clonotype was recorded once. The rearrangement links TRBV20-1 to TRBJ1-5; TRBD1 might be the D (6 bases). This CDR3 is built from 13 residues. The V end lost 6 bases, the J end lost 3 bases, and 12 bases lay between the germline ends. Germline-derived CDR1 and CDR2 are DFQATT and SNEGSKA (reference sequence). CDR3 bases: TGCAGTGCCCGGACAGACCCCAATCAGCCCCAGCATTTT. Protein product: CSARTDPNQPQHF.

The chain employs TRBV20-1 and TRBJ2-5, with 14 bases matching TRBD2. CDR1 is DFQATT, CDR2 SNEGSKA, per germline (reference sequence). V lost 5 bases to trimming and J lost 5 bases; unmatched junction nucleotides: 7. The CDR3 loop spans 15 amino acids. The CDR3 DNA follows: TGCAGTGCTTCTTGGACTAGCGGGAGGAGGGAGACCCAGTACTTC. It encodes CSASWTSGRRETQYF.

This clonotype was seen a handful of times. The chain uses TRBV10-2 and TRBJ2-3; 8 nucleotides match TRBD1. Looked up from germline, CDR1 is WSHSY and CDR2 is SAAADI. J gave up 2 bases and V 6 bases, and 7 bases lay outside the gene matches. The CDR3 runs to 15 residues. The CDR3 nucleotides are TGCGCCAGCAGGTCGGGACAGGCGGCCACAGATACGCAGTATTTT. Its translation is CASRSGQAATDTQYF.

This clonotype was observed a handful of times. This chain links TRBV12-3 or TRBV12-4 with TRBJ2-3; maybe TRBD2 (6 bases). V lost 5 bases to trimming and J lost 4 bases, with 22 bases between them. The CDR3 runs to 17 residues. Here the CDR3 reads CASSPRPPGVGSDTQYF. CDR3 DNA: TGTGCCAGCAGTCCTAGACCGCCGGGGGTGGGTTCAGATACGCAGTATTTT.